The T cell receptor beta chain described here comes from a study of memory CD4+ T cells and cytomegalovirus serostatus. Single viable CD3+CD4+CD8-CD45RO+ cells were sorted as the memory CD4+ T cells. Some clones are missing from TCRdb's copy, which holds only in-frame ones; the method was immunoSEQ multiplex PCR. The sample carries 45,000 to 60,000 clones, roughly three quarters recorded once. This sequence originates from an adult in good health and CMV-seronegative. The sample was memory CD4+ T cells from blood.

The CDR3 nucleotides read TGTGCCAGCAGCCGTGGGACAGGGATCCGAGAGACCCAGTACTTC. It is translated as CASSRGTGIRETQYF. This chain uses TRBV27 with TRBJ2-5, with 9 bases fitting TRBD1. Losses at the gene ends were 6 bases for V and 4 bases for J; bases not matched to a gene: 9. CDR1 MNHEY and CDR2 SMNVEV come from the germline V gene (reference sequence). The CDR3 has 15 residues.